Listed here are 20 T cell receptor beta chains from one sample, sequenced in a study of CD8 T cells in Susac syndrome. It was with random hexamers that roughly 0.45 to 1 ug RNA was reverse transcribed. Each CDR3 protein gets one entry after TCRdb re-called the immunoSEQ multiplex PCR reads with MiXCR. The table lists 150,000 to 200,000 distinct CDR3 sequences, approximately 94% of them singletons. Sample: CD4+ T cells from PBMCs. Receptor source: a human donor with Susac syndrome.

The chain couples TRBV12-3 or TRBV12-4 to TRBJ1-4; 7 bases are shared with TRBD1. The CDR3 contains 16 residues. The ends lost 2 bases at V and 3 bases at J; junction bases unmatched: 6. CDR3 region: CASSLQGGTANEKLFF. DNA for the CDR3: TGTGCCAGCAGTTTACAGGGCGGGACAGCTAATGAAAAACTGTTTTTT.

V gene TRBV2 combines with J gene TRBJ2-1; D is unresolved. The CDR3 length is 13 residues. Trimming left V 5 bases short and J 10 bases short, with 15 bases between. Looked up from germline, CDR1 is SNHLY and CDR2 is FYNNEI. The CDR3 loop is CASSPSGSREQFF. CDR3 DNA sequence: TGTGCCAGCAGTCCTTCGGGCAGCCGGGAGCAGTTCTTC.

CDR3: CASSPKGPLNQPQHF. The CDR3 DNA reads TGTGCCAGCAGTCCCAAGGGGCCTCTCAATCAGCCCCAGCATTTT. V gene TRBV27 combines with J gene TRBJ1-5; tentative D call: TRBD1 (5 bases). The CDR3 covers 15 residues. V was shortened by 5 bases and J by 3 bases, with 14 bases between the two germline ends. Germline V gives CDR1 MNHEY, CDR2 SMNVEV (reference sequence).

The chain joins TRBV20-1 to TRBJ2-1, with 8 nucleotides matching TRBD2. CDR1 and CDR2 (germline): DFQATT, SNEGSKA (reference sequence). The V segment lost 7 bases and the J segment 10 bases; nucleotides outside the gene matches: 3. The CDR3 has 10 amino acids. The CDR3 spells CSVSGGEQFF. CDR3 nucleotide sequence: TGCAGTGTCTCGGGGGGGGAGCAGTTCTTC.

As concerns this clonotype: The junction differs from germline at one of its ends, possibly a read error. This sequence joins TRBV9 and TRBJ2-7; 7 bases are a match to TRBD1. Looked up from germline, CDR1 is SGDLS and CDR2 is YYNGEE. The CDR3 contains 15 residues. The CDR3 nucleotides are TGTGCCAGCAGCGGCTGGAACAGGGGCTCCAACGAGCAGTACTTC. Residues: CASSGWNRGSNEQYF.

The V call is TRBV2, the J call TRBJ2-1; the D gene is possibly TRBD1 (6 bases). V lost 2 bases and J lost 0, with 14 bases in between. This CDR3 has 17 amino acids. Germline V gives CDR1 SNHLY, CDR2 FYNNEI. The CDR3 sequence is CASSEPLMGASYNEQFF. The CDR3 DNA reads TGTGCCAGCAGTGAACCCCTGATGGGGGCCTCCTACAATGAGCAGTTCTTC.

The chain employs TRBV6-2 or TRBV6-3 and TRBJ2-5, with 7 bases aligning to TRBD2. CDR1 is MNHEY and CDR2 is SVGEGT in the germline V gene. The V gene end was trimmed by 4 bases and the J gene end by 1 base; junction bases not matched to a gene: 9. The CDR3 sequence is 16 residues long. CDR3 coding DNA: TGTGCCAGCAGTTCCCGGACTAGAGCCTTCCAAGAGACCCAGTACTTC. Its translation is CASSSRTRAFQETQYF.

The chain links TRBV3-1 to TRBJ2-7; no reliable D call. CDR1 is LGHDT and CDR2 is YNNKEL in the germline V gene (reference sequence). The V gene lost 1 base and the J gene lost 10 bases, with 8 bases spanning the gap. The CDR3 extends over 11 amino acids. The CDR3 DNA reads TGTGCCAGCAGCCAAGGGGGTGAACAGTACTTC. It encodes CASSQGGEQYF.

A few counts support this clonotype. CDR3 nucleotide sequence: TGTGCCAGCAGCTTAGTCGTAGATACGCAGTATTTT. It yields the protein CASSLVVDTQYF. The chain employs TRBV7-2 and TRBJ2-3; D ambiguous. The CDR3 has 12 residues. Trimming took 1 base from V and 5 from J, leaving 4 bases between them. Germline V lookup: CDR1 SGHTA, CDR2 FQGNSA. The complete variable domain, with remaining parts taken from reference TRBV7-2 and TRBJ2-3, reads GAGVSQSPSNKVTEKGKDVELRCDPISGHTALYWYRQSLGQGLEFLIYFQGNSAPDKSGLPSDRFSAERTGGSVSTLTIQRTQQEDSAVYLCASSLVVDTQYFGPGTRLTVL.

The chain has TRBV19 and TRBJ2-1; TRBD2 matches at 15 bases. Germline V gives CDR1 LNHDA, CDR2 SQIVND (reference sequence). CDR3 length: 17 amino acids. V trimming: 1 base; J trimming: 7 bases; junction bases outside the gene matches: 5. CDR3 loop: CASSIGTSGGARNEQFF. The CDR3 DNA reads TGTGCCAGTAGTATAGGGACTAGCGGGGGGGCCCGGAATGAGCAGTTCTTC. The full variable domain, with the rest looked up from reference TRBV19 and TRBJ2-1, is DGGITQSPKYLFRKEGQNVTLSCEQNLNHDAMYWYRQDPGQGLRLIYYSQIVNDFQKGDIAEGYSVSREKKESFPLTVTSAQKNPTAFYLCASSIGTSGGARNEQFFGPGTRLTVL.

This chain uses TRBV25-1 with TRBJ1-5; no reliable D call. The germline V gene encodes CDR1 MGHDK and CDR2 SYGVNS. The V end lost 4 bases, the J end lost 3 bases, and 10 bases lay between the germline ends. The CDR3 extends over 14 amino acids. In DNA, the CDR3 is TGTGCCAGCAGTGCCATAGGACTCAATCAGCCCCAGCATTTT. It is translated as CASSAIGLNQPQHF. The complete variable domain, with remaining parts taken from reference TRBV25-1 and TRBJ1-5, reads EADIYQTPRYLVIGTGKKITLECSQTMGHDKMYWYQQDPGMELHLIHYSYGVNSTEKGDLSSESTVSRIRTEHFPLTLESARPSHTSQYLCASSAIGLNQPQHFGDGTRLSIL.

The chain employs TRBV6-6 and TRBJ2-2; tentative D call: TRBD1 (5 bases). Looked up from germline, CDR1 is MNHNY and CDR2 is SVGAGI (reference sequence). The length of the CDR3 is 11 residues. The CDR3 here is CASGRAGELFF. The CDR3 DNA reads TGTGCTTCGGGCAGGGCCGGGGAGCTGTTTTTT.

V is TRBV20-1 and J is TRBJ1-5; the match to TRBD1 covers 9 bases. The V and J ends lost 5 bases and 4 bases, in that order; junction bases with no gene match: 6. This CDR3 spans 14 amino acids. CDR1 DFQATT and CDR2 SNEGSKA come from the germline V gene (reference sequence). CDR3: CSASPDRGNQPQHF. The CDR3 coding sequence is TGCAGTGCTTCTCCGGACAGGGGAAATCAGCCCCAGCATTTT.

The CDR3 loop is CSARDRGTEAFF. Here the CDR3 DNA reads TGCAGTGCTAGAGATCGGGGGACAGAAGCTTTCTTT. The rearrangement links TRBV20-1 to TRBJ1-1; maybe TRBD1 (6 bases). V was pared by 0 bases and J by 8 bases, with 10 bases between. CDR3 length: 12 residues. Germline assignment: CDR1 DFQATT and CDR2 SNEGSKA (reference sequence).

The V gene is TRBV20-1, the J gene TRBJ1-4; 9 bases line up with TRBD1. Germline V gene data show CDR1 as DFQATT and CDR2 as SNEGSKA (reference sequence). V dropped 4 bases and J dropped 4; count of bases not matched to a gene: 4. This CDR3 has 14 amino acids. The CDR3 bases are TGCAGTGCTACGGACAGGGGCCTTAATGAAAAACTGTTTTTT. It encodes CSATDRGLNEKLFF.

This rearrangement joins TRBV6-1 to TRBJ2-3, with 8 bases identical to TRBD1. The CDR3 totals 16 residues. The junction had 10 bases not matched to a gene; V was cut back by 4 bases and J by 4 bases. Germline assignment: CDR1 MNHNS and CDR2 SASEGT. The CDR3 DNA follows: TGTGCCAGCAGTGGGGAGAACCTGGGACAGGCAGATACGCAGTATTTT. It yields the protein CASSGENLGQADTQYF.

This chain links TRBV6-5 with TRBJ2-7; D may correspond to TRBD1 or TRBD2 (6 bases each). Trimming took off 10 bases at V and 7 bases at J, with 20 bases between the two ends. This CDR3 region has 13 residues. Per germline, CDR1 MNHEY and CDR2 SVGAGI. The CDR3 is CAISRGAGKEQYF. DNA for the CDR3: TGTGCCATCTCGAGGGGGGCTGGTAAGGAGCAGTACTTC.

This chain joins TRBV15 and TRBJ2-5, with 7 bases matching TRBD2. Germline CDR1 LNHNV, CDR2 YYDKDF (reference sequence). With V trimmed by 5 bases and J by 1 base, 4 bases remained unmatched. The CDR3 contains 14 residues. The DNA for the CDR3 is TGTGCCACCAGCCTGGGGGGGAGCCAAGAGACCCAGTACTTC. It yields the protein CATSLGGSQETQYF.

The genes are TRBV30 and TRBJ2-2; TRBD1 aligns across 7 bases. The germline V gene has CDR1 GTSNPN and CDR2 SVGIG (reference sequence). The length of the CDR3 is 15 residues. Trimming cost V 1 base and J 3 bases; bases outside gene matches: 5. The CDR3 sequence: CAWSARTGYTGELFF. CDR3 in DNA: TGTGCCTGGAGTGCCAGGACAGGCTACACCGGGGAGCTGTTTTTT.

The J gene is TRBJ2-7, the V gene TRBV29-1, with a weak D call TRBD1 (5 bases). The CDR3 covers 14 residues. V gave up 6 bases and J gave up 3 bases, with 18 bases separating them. The germline V gene has CDR1 SQVTM and CDR2 ANQGSEA. CDR3 sequence (DNA): TGCAGCGTCATTAGGGGTAGGGTGGACTACGAGCAGTACTTC. Its translation: CSVIRGRVDYEQYF.